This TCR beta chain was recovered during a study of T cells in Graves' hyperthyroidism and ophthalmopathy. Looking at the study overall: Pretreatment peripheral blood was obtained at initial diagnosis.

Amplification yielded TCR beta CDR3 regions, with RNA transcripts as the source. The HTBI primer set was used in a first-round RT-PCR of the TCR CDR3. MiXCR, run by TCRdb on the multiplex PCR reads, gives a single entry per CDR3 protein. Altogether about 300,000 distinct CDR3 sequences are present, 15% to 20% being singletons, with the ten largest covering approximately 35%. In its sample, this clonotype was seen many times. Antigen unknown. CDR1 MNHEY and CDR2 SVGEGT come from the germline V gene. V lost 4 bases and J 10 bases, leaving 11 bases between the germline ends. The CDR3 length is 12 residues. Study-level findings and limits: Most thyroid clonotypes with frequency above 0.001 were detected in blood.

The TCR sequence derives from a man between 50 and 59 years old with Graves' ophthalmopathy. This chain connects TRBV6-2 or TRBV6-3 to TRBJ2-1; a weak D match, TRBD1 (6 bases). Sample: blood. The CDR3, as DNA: TGTGCCAGCAGTTTAAGGGGGTTCGAGCAGTTCTTC. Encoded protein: CASSLRGFEQFF.